This T cell receptor (beta chain) was recorded in a study of T cell changes during pregnancy in multiple sclerosis. This CDR3 spans 14 amino acids. Germline trimming cut 4 bases from V and 2 bases from J; bases unmatched to any gene: 2. Germline lookup yields CDR1 KGHSH and CDR2 LQKENI. This table comes from immunoSEQ multiplex PCR, and its TCRdb copy is limited to in-frame clones, with some not included. The data hold fewer than 100,000 clones, with around nine tenths observed a single time. The TCR sequence derives from a female donor with multiple sclerosis, enrolled in a pregnancy study. The source was peripheral blood, collected before pregnancy. This chain uses TRBV18 with TRBJ2-3; 8 nucleotides match TRBD2. CDR3 region: CASSRAGVTDTQYF. CDR3 DNA sequence: TGTGCCAGCTCACGAGCGGGGGTCACAGATACGCAGTATTTT.